The T cell receptor beta chain described here comes from a study of cytomegalovirus exposure and HLA in healthy donors. Study-level points and caveats: In a later analysis, TCR beta V- and J-gene trimming showed a link to a missense DCLRE1C variant. TCR association rates varied by HLA locus in a later analysis, with DRB1 highest and HLA-C lowest.

This clone was observed a handful of times. Its antigen is unidentified. The primer mix had 60 Vbeta and 13 Jbeta primers. Profiled with immunoSEQ multiplex PCR; TCRdb holds only in-frame clones, not every one. The data contain about 140,000 clones, more than 9.5% of them singletons. V was clipped by 4 bases and J by 6 bases; unmatched bases: 4. The CDR3 is 13 amino acids. The germline V gene encodes CDR1 MNHNY and CDR2 SVGAGI (reference sequence). Healthy bone marrow donors made up the donors. The clonotype was recovered from a man aged 50 or older in good health and CMV-seronegative. Sequencing input: PBMCs. The rearrangement uses TRBV6-6 and TRBJ2-7, with 9 bases matching TRBD1. As DNA, the CDR3 is TGTGCCAGCAGTTCCCTGGACAGGGGCGAGCAGTACTTC. This translates into CASSSLDRGEQYF.